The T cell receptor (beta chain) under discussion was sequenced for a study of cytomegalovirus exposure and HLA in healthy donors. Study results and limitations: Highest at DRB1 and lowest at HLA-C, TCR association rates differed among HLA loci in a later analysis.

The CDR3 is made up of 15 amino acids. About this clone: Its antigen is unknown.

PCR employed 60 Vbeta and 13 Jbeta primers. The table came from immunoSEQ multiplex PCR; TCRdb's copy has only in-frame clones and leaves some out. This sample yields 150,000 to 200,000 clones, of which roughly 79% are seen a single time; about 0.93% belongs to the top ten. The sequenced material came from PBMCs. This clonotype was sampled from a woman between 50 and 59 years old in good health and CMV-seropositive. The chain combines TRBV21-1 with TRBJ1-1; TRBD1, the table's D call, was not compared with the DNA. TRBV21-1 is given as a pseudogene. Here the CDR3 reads CASSKGTAENTEAFF. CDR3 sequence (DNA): TGTGCCAGCAGCAAAGGGACAGCAGAGAACACTGAAGCTTTCTTT.